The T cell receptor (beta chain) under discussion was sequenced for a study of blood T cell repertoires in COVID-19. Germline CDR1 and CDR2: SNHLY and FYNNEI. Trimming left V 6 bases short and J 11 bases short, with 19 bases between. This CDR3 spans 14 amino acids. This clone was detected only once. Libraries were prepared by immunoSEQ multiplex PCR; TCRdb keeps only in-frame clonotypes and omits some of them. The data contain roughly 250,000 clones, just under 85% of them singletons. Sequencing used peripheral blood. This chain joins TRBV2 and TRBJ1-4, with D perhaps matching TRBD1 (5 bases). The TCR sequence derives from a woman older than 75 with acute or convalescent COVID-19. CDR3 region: CASSLEAGLGKLFF. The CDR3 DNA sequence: TGTGCCAGCAGCCTTGAGGCAGGGCTGGGGAAACTGTTTTTT.